The source of this T cell receptor (beta chain) is a study of vaccination effects on CD4 cells after COVID-19 (dated by TCRdb to between 2021 and 2023). Turning to the overall study: Each participant received two doses of an mRNA SARS-CoV-2 vaccine, either BNT162b2 or mRNA-1273. In both COVID-19 convalescent patients and infection-naive vaccine recipients, the study compared SARS-CoV-2 spike-specific CD4+ TCR repertoires from before mRNA vaccination with those from after it. A total of ten to eleven COVID-19 convalescent patients and a handful of SARS-CoV-2-naive healthy vaccine recipients were included in the full study. In the study, cultures from other donors were sequenced using the Oncomine TCR Beta short-read assay on an Illumina iSeq 100.

Libraries came from the immunoSEQ multiplex PCR assay. DNA from the cultured and isolated CD4+ T cells underwent TCR beta CDR3 sequencing. The original methods were these. Non-productive TCR sequences were removed and reads were trimmed to the CDR3 region, keeping CDR3s of at least 7 amino acids. Antigen-specific clonotypes were identified using the MANAFEST web app by comparison of expansion in peptide wells against reference cultures. For clones to be considered positive, expansion at FDR<0.05 versus reference and all other wells, an odds ratio above 5, and a frequency above 0.1% in two replicate wells were required. A clonotype was called cross-reactive if it was significantly expanded both in SARS-CoV-2 spike wells and in at least one common cold coronavirus spike condition. Using the stringdist R package, CDR3 similarity was measured by Levenshtein distance, and unrooted trees were constructed with ape in R 3.6.1. In TCRdb, the immuneACCESS table is reduced to in-frame sequences with V and J assigned. These tables do not hold every clone; where another copy was compared, an unresolved V gene accounts for under half, and the others remain unexplained. V and J calls and clone size come straight from that table; D and trimming were deduced from the DNA. This sample has tens of thousands of clones in its table, and 76% of those were observed once. Roughly 2.8% of the sample rests with the top ten.

In regard to this clone: Its antigen has not been determined. Per-nucleotide qualities are absent, and no much larger clonotype sits a single base away.

Paper-wide results and their limitations: Among healthy vaccine recipients, nearly all vaccine-induced clones were SARS-CoV-2 mono-reactive, and only 1 of 255 was cross-reactive with common cold coronaviruses. Marked clonal contraction was observed in both infection-induced and vaccine-induced clones at late post-vaccination timepoints, consistent with waning T cell responses. The study was limited by a small number of convalescent patients and lacked early post-infection timepoints.

In the ViraFEST assay, PBMC were stimulated with viral peptide pools, and TCR sequencing was then used to find antigen-specific CD4+ T cell clonotypes based on their expansion. After more than 9 days of culture, CD4+ T cells were isolated with the EasySep CD4+ T cell isolation kit. Negative nucleocapsid antibody results before and after vaccination confirmed that the healthy vaccine recipients had no prior SARS-CoV-2 infection. Some 2 million PBMC per well were cultured with 9 to 10 ug/ml peptides in IMDM containing roughly 5% human AB serum, about 9 IU/ml IL-2 and gentamicin. On days 3 and 7, half of the culture medium was replaced with fresh IL-2-containing medium. Unless noted otherwise, every peptide stimulation condition was cultured in triplicate wells. Using Ficoll-Paque Plus gradient centrifugation, PBMC were separated from whole blood and then either used fresh or cryopreserved at -140C. The overlapping peptide pools covered the spike proteins of SARS-CoV-2 as well as those of the common cold coronaviruses HCoV-NL63, HCoV-OC43 and HCoV-229E. The QIAamp micro DNA kit was used to extract genomic DNA from the cultured CD4+ T cells.

The TCR comes from a human donor who received a COVID-19 vaccine. This specimen consisted of CD4+ T cells from PBMCs cultured with HCoV-NL63 spike peptides, obtained before COVID-19 vaccination. The cell subset or site label here, explained by the study, means: HCoV-NL63 spike overlapping peptide pool stimulation.

The CDR3 region reads CASSSTGAETQYF. At the DNA level, the sequence is TGTGCCAGCTCATCTACAGGGGCGGAGACCCAGTACTTC. The sequence links TRBV18 to TRBJ2-5; 7 central nucleotides agree with TRBD1. Clipping removes 5 bases from V and 5 bases from J, with 5 as the unmatched junction base count. Taken from cysteine to phenylalanine, the CDR3 has 13 residues. The only DNA kept is the CDR3, 39 bases in frame from the first base. The germline V gene yields KGHSH for CDR1 and LQKENI for CDR2.